The 17 T cell receptor beta chains presented below share a single source sample, sequenced in a study of blood T cell repertoires in COVID-19. Some clones are missing from TCRdb's copy, which holds only in-frame ones; the method was immunoSEQ multiplex PCR. The sample has 75,000 to 95,000 clones, 70% to 90% seen once; the top ten hold around 4.5%. The sequenced sample was peripheral blood. The source is a man between 50 and 59 years old with active COVID-19.

The J gene is TRBJ1-6, the V gene TRBV27, with D unclear. CDR1 is MNHEY, CDR2 SMNVEV, per germline (reference sequence). This CDR3 spans 17 amino acids. The V gene lost 7 bases and the J gene lost 5 bases, with 21 bases spanning the gap. This chain's CDR3 is CASTPPLPGKNNSPLHF. CDR3 DNA: TGTGCCAGCACCCCGCCCTTGCCGGGGAAAAATAATTCACCCCTCCACTTT.

This clone was picked up one time. The V call is TRBV5-4, the J call TRBJ2-7; a weak D match, TRBD1 (6 bases). With 4 bases removed from V and 3 bases from J, the gap between germline ends came to 11 bases. The CDR3 covers 13 residues. In germline, CDR1 is SGHNT, CDR2 YYREEE (reference sequence). The chain's CDR3 is CASSPRDNYEQYF. The CDR3 nucleotides are TGTGCCAGCAGCCCAAGGGACAACTACGAGCAGTACTTC.

V gene TRBV7-8 combines with J gene TRBJ2-7; 7 bases fit TRBD2. The V gene end was trimmed by 5 bases and the J gene end by 3 bases; junction bases not matched to a gene: 13. Per the germline V gene, CDR1 is SGHVS and CDR2 is FQNEAQ. CDR3 size: 16 residues. CDR3 coding DNA: TGTGCCAGCAGCCCTACCTCAAGGGCTAGCGGCTACGAGCAGTACTTC. It encodes CASSPTSRASGYEQYF.

CDR3 bases: TGTGCCAGCAGCCAAGGGACAGGTAATGAAAAACTGTTTTTT. Encoded protein: CASSQGTGNEKLFF. V gene TRBV3-1 (or the pseudogene TRBV3-2) combines with J gene TRBJ1-4; 7 bases are a match to TRBD1. Germline-derived CDR1 and CDR2 are LGHDT and YNNKEL (reference sequence). The V segment lost 1 base and the J segment 4 bases; nucleotides outside the gene matches: 0. The CDR3 is 14 residues long.

The chain has TRBV9 and TRBJ2-3, with 7 bases aligning to TRBD2. The V and J ends lost 4 bases and 5 bases, in that order; junction bases with no gene match: 7. Germline V gene lookup returns CDR1 SGDLS and CDR2 YYNGEE. The CDR3 spans 14 residues. CDR3 sequence (DNA): TGTGCCAGCAGCCCCGGGGTAGCGGGAGATACGCAGTATTTT. Amino acid sequence: CASSPGVAGDTQYF. The variable domain in full, completed from reference TRBV9 and TRBJ2-3, reads DSGVTQTPKHLITATGQRVTLRCSPRSGDLSVYWYQQSLDQGLQFLIQYYNGEERAKGNILERFSAQQFPDLHSELNLSSLELGDSALYFCASSPGVAGDTQYFGPGTRLTVL.

The gene calls are TRBV24-1 and TRBJ2-5, with D maybe TRBD2 (6 bases). CDR3 length: 15 residues. CDR1 is KGHDR and CDR2 is SFDVKD in the germline V gene. The V gene lost 2 bases and the J gene lost 4 bases, with 13 bases spanning the gap. The chain's CDR3 is CATSDWSLGGETQYF. Written as DNA, the CDR3 is TGTGCCACCAGTGATTGGAGCCTCGGGGGAGAGACCCAGTACTTC.

The J gene is TRBJ2-1, the V gene TRBV29-1, with a possible D match to TRBD2 (6 bases). The germline V and J ends were trimmed by 8 bases and 6 bases, with 17 bases remaining between them. Germline V CDR1 and CDR2: SQVTM, ANQGSEA. This CDR3 has 13 residues. The CDR3 here is CSLGSSGGNEQFF. The CDR3 DNA sequence: TGCAGCCTGGGGTCGTCCGGGGGCAATGAGCAGTTCTTC.

The chain uses TRBV5-1 and TRBJ2-1; the D gene is possibly TRBD1 (5 bases). Deletions cut 4 bases from V and 5 bases from J, with 16 bases between. The CDR3 spans 15 residues. The germline V gene encodes CDR1 SGHRS and CDR2 YFSETQ. The CDR3 bases are TGCGCCAGCAGCCCGATACAGGACGAGAACAATGAGCAGTTCTTC. This translates into CASSPIQDENNEQFF.

The chain couples TRBV6-2 or TRBV6-3 to TRBJ2-2; the D gene is possibly TRBD1 (6 bases). Germline loops: CDR1 MNHEY, CDR2 SVGEGT. This CDR3 contains 17 residues. V dropped 2 bases and J dropped 2 bases, with 15 bases sitting between them. CDR3 DNA: TGTGCCAGCAGTTACGGCCCGGGACAAACTAACACCGGGGAGCTGTTTTTT. This sequence encodes CASSYGPGQTNTGELFF.

V usage is TRBV11-2 and J usage is TRBJ2-7; tentatively, D is TRBD1 (6 bases). Germline V gives CDR1 SGHAT, CDR2 FQNNGV. The CDR3 runs 15 residues. V was shortened by 4 bases and J by 4 bases, with 17 bases between the two germline ends. The CDR3 DNA reads TGTGCCAGCAGCTACCGACAGGCTCAACAATACGAGCAGTACTTC. Amino acid sequence: CASSYRQAQQYEQYF. The full variable domain, with the rest looked up from reference TRBV11-2 and TRBJ2-7, is EAGVAQSPRYKIIEKRQSVAFWCNPISGHATLYWYQQILGQGPKLLIQFQNNGVVDDSQLPKDRFSAERLKGVDSTLKIQPAKLEDSAVYLCASSYRQAQQYEQYFGPGTRLTVT.

The gene calls are TRBV6-6 and TRBJ2-2, with TRBD1 identical over 10 bases. V was clipped by 6 bases and J by 4 bases; unmatched bases: 5. Per germline, CDR1 MNHNY and CDR2 SVGAGI (reference sequence). The CDR3 is 15 amino acids. The CDR3 nucleotides read TGTGCCAGCAGCTGGACAGGGGGTACCACCGGGGAGCTGTTTTTT. It translates to CASSWTGGTTGELFF.

The V gene is TRBV5-4, the J gene TRBJ2-6, with TRBD1 matching over 7 bases. Trimming took 0 bases from V and 1 from J; bases not matched to a gene: 10. This CDR3 has 19 amino acids. In germline, CDR1 is SGHNT, CDR2 YYREEE (reference sequence). This CDR3 reads CASSLETGAKLSGANVLTF. As DNA, the CDR3 is TGTGCCAGCAGCTTGGAAACAGGGGCTAAGTTGTCTGGGGCCAACGTCCTGACTTTC.

The chain joins TRBV4-1 to TRBJ2-1, with TRBD2 as a possible D gene (6 bases). The germline gives CDR1 MGHRA, CDR2 YSYEKL. CDR3 length: 15 amino acids. V was trimmed by 1 base and J by 2 bases, leaving 9 bases between them. CDR3 residues: CASSQGLAAYNEQFF. CDR3 coding DNA: TGCGCCAGCAGCCAAGGCTTAGCGGCCTACAATGAGCAGTTCTTC.

The chain combines TRBV3-1 (or the pseudogene TRBV3-2) with TRBJ1-3, with unresolved D. V lost 1 base and J 1 base, leaving 8 bases between the germline ends. The CDR3 sequence is 15 residues long. Per germline, CDR1 LGHDT and CDR2 YNNKEL (reference sequence). The CDR3 region is CASSQVSGSGNTIYF. CDR3 bases: TGTGCCAGCAGCCAAGTATCGGGGTCTGGAAACACCATATATTTT.

The chain uses TRBV19 and TRBJ1-1; 9 bases agree with TRBD1. The germline gives CDR1 LNHDA, CDR2 SQIVND (reference sequence). This CDR3 spans 16 amino acids. The trim removed 5 bases at V and 11 bases at J, leaving 18 bases unmatched. CDR3 residues: CASSAQSSTGGRSAFF. CDR3 bases: TGTGCCAGTAGTGCCCAATCATCCACAGGGGGCCGTTCGGCTTTCTTT.

The rearrangement links TRBV5-4 to TRBJ1-1; 7 nucleotides match TRBD1. The germline gives CDR1 SGHNT, CDR2 YYREEE (reference sequence). With 4 bases clipped from V and 5 bases from J, the junction kept 8 bases outside the gene matches. CDR3 size: 14 residues. This CDR3 is CASSQRGLGTEAFF. The CDR3 DNA is TGTGCCAGCAGCCAAAGGGGGCTTGGGACTGAAGCTTTCTTT.

This rearrangement joins TRBV10-3 to TRBJ2-2; TRBD2 matches 9 bases. The length of the CDR3 is 20 residues. The V gene's germline CDR1 is ENHRY and CDR2 SYGVKD. With 0 bases clipped from V and 0 bases from J, the junction kept 11 bases outside the gene matches. The CDR3 DNA follows: TGTGCCATCAGTGAGTCCCCCTCCGGTAGCGGGGGCTCGAACACCGGGGAGCTGTTTTTT. Translating gives CAISESPSGSGGSNTGELFF.